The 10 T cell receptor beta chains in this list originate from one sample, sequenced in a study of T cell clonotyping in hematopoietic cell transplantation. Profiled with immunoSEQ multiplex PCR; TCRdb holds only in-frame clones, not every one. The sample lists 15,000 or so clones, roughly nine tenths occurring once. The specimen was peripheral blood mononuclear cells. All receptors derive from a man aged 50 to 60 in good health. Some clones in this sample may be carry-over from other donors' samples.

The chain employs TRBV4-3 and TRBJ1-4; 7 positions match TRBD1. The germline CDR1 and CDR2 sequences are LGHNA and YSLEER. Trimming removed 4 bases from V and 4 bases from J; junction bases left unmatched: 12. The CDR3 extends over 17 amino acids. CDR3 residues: CASSPGGGRAGNEKLFF. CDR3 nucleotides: TGCGCCAGCAGCCCAGGGGGAGGGAGGGCCGGTAATGAAAAACTGTTTTTT.

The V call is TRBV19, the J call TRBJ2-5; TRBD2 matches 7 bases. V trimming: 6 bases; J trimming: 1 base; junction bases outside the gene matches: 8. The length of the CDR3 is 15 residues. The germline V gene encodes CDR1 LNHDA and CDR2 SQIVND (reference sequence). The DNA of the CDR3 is TGTGCCAGTAGCCTGATAGCGGGCACCCAAGAGACCCAGTACTTC. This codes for CASSLIAGTQETQYF.

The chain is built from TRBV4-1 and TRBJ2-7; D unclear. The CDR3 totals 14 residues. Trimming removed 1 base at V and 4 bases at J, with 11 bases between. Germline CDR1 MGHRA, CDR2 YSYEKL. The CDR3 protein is CASSQVGQAYEQYF. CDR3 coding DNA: TGCGCCAGCAGCCAAGTAGGGCAGGCTTACGAGCAGTACTTC.

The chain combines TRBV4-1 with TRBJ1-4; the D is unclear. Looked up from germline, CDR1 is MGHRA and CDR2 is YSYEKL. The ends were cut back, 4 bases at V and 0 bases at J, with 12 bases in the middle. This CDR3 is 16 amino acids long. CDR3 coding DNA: TGCGCCAGCAGCCTAAGGACGCTTGCAACTAATGAAAAACTGTTTTTT. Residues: CASSLRTLATNEKLFF.

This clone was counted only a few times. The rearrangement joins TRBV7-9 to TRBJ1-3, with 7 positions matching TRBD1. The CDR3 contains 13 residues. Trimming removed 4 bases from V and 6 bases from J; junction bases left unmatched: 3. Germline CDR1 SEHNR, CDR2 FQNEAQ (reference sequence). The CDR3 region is CASSWDRENTIYF. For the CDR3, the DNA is TGTGCCAGCAGCTGGGACAGAGAAAACACCATATATTTT.

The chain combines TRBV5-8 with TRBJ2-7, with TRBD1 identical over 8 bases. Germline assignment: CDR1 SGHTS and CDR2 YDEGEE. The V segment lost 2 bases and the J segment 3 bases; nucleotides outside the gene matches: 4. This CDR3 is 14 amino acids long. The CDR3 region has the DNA TGTGCCAGCAGCTTAGGACAGGGAGACTACGAGCAGTACTTC. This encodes CASSLGQGDYEQYF.

CDR3 coding DNA: TGCGCCAGCACCAGGACTACAGGGCCACGTAATGGGGACACTGAAGCTTTCTTT. Translated: CASTRTTGPRNGDTEAFF. The chain uses TRBV5-1 and TRBJ1-1; possible D gene TRBD1, 6 bases. This CDR3 region has 18 residues. CDR1 and CDR2 from the germline V gene are SGHRS and YFSETQ. Trimming pared 6 bases from V and 3 bases from J, leaving 27 bases between.

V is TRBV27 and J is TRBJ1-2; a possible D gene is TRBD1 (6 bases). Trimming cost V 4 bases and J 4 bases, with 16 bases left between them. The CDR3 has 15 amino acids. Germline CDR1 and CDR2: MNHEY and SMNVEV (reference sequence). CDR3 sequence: CASSSTARGGYGYTF. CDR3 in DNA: TGTGCCAGCAGTTCGACGGCCAGGGGCGGCTATGGCTACACCTTC.

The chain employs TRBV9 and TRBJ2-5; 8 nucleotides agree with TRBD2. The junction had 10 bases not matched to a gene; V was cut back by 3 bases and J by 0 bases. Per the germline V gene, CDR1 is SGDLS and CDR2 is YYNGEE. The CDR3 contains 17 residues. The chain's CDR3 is CASSAGPLAGYQETQYF. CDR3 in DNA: TGTGCCAGCAGCGCCGGCCCCCTAGCGGGCTACCAAGAGACCCAGTACTTC.

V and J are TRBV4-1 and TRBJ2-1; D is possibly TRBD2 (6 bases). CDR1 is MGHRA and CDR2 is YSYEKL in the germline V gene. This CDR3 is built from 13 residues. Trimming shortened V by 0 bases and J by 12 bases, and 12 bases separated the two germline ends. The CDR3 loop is CASSQDRDSWQFF. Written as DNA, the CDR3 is TGCGCCAGCAGCCAAGACCGGGACTCTTGGCAGTTCTTC.